This TCR beta chain was retrieved from a study of persistence of HIV-infected CD4 T cells. Stimulation used approximately 9.5 ug/mL lysate from CMV-infected fibroblasts. CD40L-negative CD69-negative CD45RO-high memory CD4+ T cells were sorted as populations depleted of antigen-responding cells. Donors had CD4+ T cell counts above 400 cells/uL and were CMV-seropositive. Stimulated PBMCs had first been depleted of CD8+ T cells. The CDR3 length is 14 residues. From germline, CDR1 is MNHNS and CDR2 SASEGT. Germline trimming cut 6 bases from V and 5 bases from J; bases unmatched to any gene: 7. In its sample, this clone was seen a few times. Its matching antigen is unknown. The libraries were made with immunoSEQ version 4 in survey mode. TCRdb keeps only in-frame clones here, not all; method: immunoSEQ multiplex PCR. This sample carries more than 30,000 clones, 80% of them seen once, and the ten largest clones take around 1.5%.

The gene calls are TRBV6-1 and TRBJ1-2; 9 bases line up with TRBD1. The sample in question was CD4+ T cells sorted from PBMCs after roughly 20-hour stimulation, obtained from a patient who received antiretroviral therapy. The clonotype comes from an adult man with HIV who was CMV-seropositive. CDR3 loop: CASSRGQGGYGYTF. In DNA form, the CDR3 reads TGTGCCAGCAGCCGGGGACAGGGCGGATATGGCTACACCTTC.